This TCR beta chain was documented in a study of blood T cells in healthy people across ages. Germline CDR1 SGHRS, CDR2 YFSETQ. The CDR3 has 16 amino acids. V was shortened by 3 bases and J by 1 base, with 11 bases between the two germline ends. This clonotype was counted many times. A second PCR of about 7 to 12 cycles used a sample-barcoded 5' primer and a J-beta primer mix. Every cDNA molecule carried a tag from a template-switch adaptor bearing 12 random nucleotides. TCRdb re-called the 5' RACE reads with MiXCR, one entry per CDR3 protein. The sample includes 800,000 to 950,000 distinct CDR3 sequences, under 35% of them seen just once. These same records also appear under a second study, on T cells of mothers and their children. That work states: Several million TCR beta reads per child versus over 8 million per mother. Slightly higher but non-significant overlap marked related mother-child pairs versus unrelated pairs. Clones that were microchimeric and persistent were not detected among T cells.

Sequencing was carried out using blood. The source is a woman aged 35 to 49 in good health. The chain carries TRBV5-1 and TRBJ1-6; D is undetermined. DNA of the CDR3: TGCGCCAGCAGCTCAATCGGGCGTTCCTATAATTCACCCCTCCACTTT. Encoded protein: CASSSIGRSYNSPLHF.